These 9 T cell receptor beta chains share one sample of origin, sequenced in a study of T-cell reconstitution after alpha-beta-depleted transplantation in children. Unique molecular identifiers were incorporated into the prepared TCRbeta library. TCRdb recomputed calls from the PCR reads with MiXCR, one row per CDR3 protein. In the table there are 300,000 or so distinct CDR3 sequences, 9.9% of which are singletons. Specimen: PBMCs from the stem cell graft donor, collected from the stem cell graft. These receptors originate from a human donor who donated a stem cell graft to a child with SCID.

This clonotype was observed at least ten times. The CDR3 sequence: CASSQGANTEAFF. CDR3 sequence (DNA): TGTGCCAGCAGCCAGGGGGCGAACACTGAAGCTTTCTTT. The gene calls are TRBV3-1 and TRBJ1-1, with a possible D match to TRBD1 (6 bases). V gave up 3 bases and J gave up 1 base, with 6 bases separating them. Germline V gene sequence: CDR1 LGHDT, CDR2 YNNKEL (reference sequence). The CDR3 contains 13 residues. Combining the CDR3 with reference TRBV3-1 and TRBJ1-1 gives the whole variable domain DTAVSQTPKYLVTQMGNDKSIKCEQNLGHDTMYWYKQDSKKFLKIMFSYNNKELIINETVPNRFSPKSPDKAHLNLHINSLELGDSAVYFCASSQGANTEAFFGQGTRLTVV.

This clonotype came up a few times. V and J are TRBV7-7 and TRBJ2-3, with D perhaps matching TRBD2 (6 bases). The CDR3 is made up of 15 amino acids. V gave up 2 bases and J gave up 2 bases, with 11 bases separating them. The germline CDR1 and CDR2 sequences are SSHAT and FNYEAQ (reference sequence). As DNA, the CDR3 is TGTGCCAGCAGCTTACGCCCGGGAGTCACAGATACGCAGTATTTT. Translated: CASSLRPGVTDTQYF.

The J gene is TRBJ2-2, the V gene TRBV5-1; tentative D call: TRBD1 (6 bases). The CDR3 is 14 amino acids. Germline-derived CDR1 and CDR2 are SGHRS and YFSETQ. Trimming shortened V by 4 bases and J by 8 bases, and 15 bases separated the two germline ends. This chain's CDR3 is CASSKDSPGGELFF. CDR3 DNA: TGCGCCAGCAGCAAGGACAGCCCAGGGGGGGAGCTGTTTTTT.

This clonotype showed up just a few times. This rearrangement joins TRBV5-1 to TRBJ1-6; no firm D call. The V gene lost 4 bases and the J gene lost 5 bases, with 13 bases spanning the gap. The CDR3 has 15 residues. Germline CDR1 SGHRS, CDR2 YFSETQ. CDR3 protein: CASSREIGNNSPLHF. CDR3 nucleotide sequence: TGCGCCAGCAGCCGGGAGATAGGGAATAATTCACCCCTCCACTTT.

This clonotype was seen a handful of times. The J gene is TRBJ2-7, the V gene TRBV9, with no clear D. This CDR3 has 14 amino acids. V lost 0 bases and J 4 bases, leaving 11 bases between the germline ends. Germline V gene data show CDR1 as SGDLS and CDR2 as YYNGEE. The CDR3 spells CASSVASATYEQYF. The CDR3 DNA follows: TGTGCCAGCAGCGTAGCGTCGGCAACGTACGAGCAGTACTTC.

This clonotype was observed many times. The chain has TRBV5-1 and TRBJ2-7; 9 positions match TRBD1. Germline loops: CDR1 SGHRS, CDR2 YFSETQ. The CDR3 runs to 14 residues. J lost 2 bases, V lost 4 bases, and 4 bases had no gene match. CDR3 sequence: CASSGTGSTYEQYF. CDR3 coding DNA: TGCGCCAGCAGCGGGACAGGGAGCACCTACGAGCAGTACTTC.

The rearrangement joins TRBV3-1 to TRBJ2-7; TRBD1 agrees at 9 bases. The germline V gene has CDR1 LGHDT and CDR2 YNNKEL (reference sequence). J was trimmed by 3 bases and V by 4 bases; bases with no gene match: 7. The CDR3 has 15 residues. In DNA, the CDR3 is TGTGCCAGCAGCCCGCTTGGGACAGGGAACTACGAGCAGTACTTC. Protein sequence: CASSPLGTGNYEQYF.

The CDR3, as DNA: TGTGCCACCAGCAGAGATCGTCTGCGGAACACTGAAGCTTTCTTT. Amino acid sequence: CATSRDRLRNTEAFF. The J gene is TRBJ1-1, the V gene TRBV15; D is unresolved. Trimming took off 0 bases at V and 1 base at J, with 9 bases between the two ends. Germline CDR1 LNHNV, CDR2 YYDKDF (reference sequence). There are 15 residues in the CDR3.

This clonotype was recorded a few times. The chain is built from TRBV20-1 and TRBJ2-7; no firm D call. The CDR3 loop spans 14 amino acids. V was clipped by 0 bases and J by 0 bases, with 9 bases between them. The germline V gene has CDR1 DFQATT and CDR2 SNEGSKA (reference sequence). The CDR3 DNA is TGCAGTGCTAGAGATCGGACGGGCTCCTACGAGCAGTACTTC. This translates into CSARDRTGSYEQYF.